The 30 T cell receptor beta chains below come from one sample, sequenced in a study of shared clonotypes between healthy human individuals. The assay was immunoSEQ multiplex PCR, and TCRdb's table has in-frame clones only and misses some. This table has over a million clones, 78% appearing once. Sequencing was carried out using memory CD4+ T cells from PBMCs. Sample subset: CD45RA-negative fraction. Receptor source: a young man in good health. Some clones in this sample may be carry-over from other donors' samples.

This clone has just a few counts. The chain couples TRBV14 to TRBJ2-5; the D gene could be TRBD1 or TRBD2 (5 bases each). Between the trimmed V and J ends, which lost 5 bases and 5 bases, there was a span of 9 bases. This CDR3 is built from 12 residues. Germline-derived CDR1 and CDR2 are SGHDN and FVKESK. The CDR3 sequence: CASSEGHETQYF. In DNA, the CDR3 is TGTGCCAGCAGCGAGGGGCACGAGACCCAGTACTTC.

The chain recombines TRBV28 with TRBJ1-2, with 10 bases fitting TRBD1. V lost 6 bases to trimming and J lost 8 bases; unmatched junction nucleotides: 15. The CDR3 spans 16 residues. Germline V CDR1 and CDR2: MDHEN, SYDVKM. Here the CDR3 DNA reads TGTGCCAGCAGCCAAGTTCGGGACAGGGGATCAGGCGGCTACACCTTC. Its translation is CASSQVRDRGSGGYTF.

This clone occurred once. V and J are TRBV4-1 and TRBJ1-5, with D maybe TRBD1 (6 bases). CDR3 length: 16 residues. Per the germline V gene, CDR1 is MGHRA and CDR2 is YSYEKL. V lost 0 bases to trimming and J lost 4 bases, with 13 bases between them. CDR3 sequence reads: CASSQESDRRNQPQHF. For the CDR3, the DNA is TGCGCCAGCAGCCAAGAAAGTGACAGGAGGAATCAGCCCCAGCATTTT.

V is TRBV4-2 and J is TRBJ2-1, with D perhaps TRBD2 (6 bases). Looked up from germline, CDR1 is LGHNA and CDR2 is YNFKEQ. V was pared by 4 bases and J by 8 bases, with 21 bases between. This CDR3 is built from 16 residues. Written as DNA, the CDR3 is TGTGCCAGCAGCCCGCCCTTCCGCGGGGTCGAGGATGAGCAGTTCTTC. It translates to CASSPPFRGVEDEQFF.

In its sample, this clone was seen a few times. V is TRBV29-1 and J is TRBJ1-2, with D possibly matching TRBD1 (5 bases). Germline V gene data show CDR1 as SQVTM and CDR2 as ANQGSEA. The CDR3 has 12 residues. V lost 6 bases, J lost 8 bases, and 16 bases lay in between. The CDR3 loop reads CSVSGRSGGYTF. DNA for the CDR3: TGCAGCGTGTCGGGGCGGAGTGGAGGCTACACCTTC.

The chain uses TRBV5-6 and TRBJ1-2, with D perhaps TRBD1 (5 bases). V was clipped by 0 bases and J by 3 bases, with 9 bases between them. This CDR3 spans 14 amino acids. In germline, CDR1 is SGHDT, CDR2 YYEEEE. CDR3 sequence: CASSLAGVDYGYTF. The CDR3 DNA reads TGTGCCAGCAGCTTGGCGGGGGTCGACTATGGCTACACCTTC.

This clone appeared many times. The V call is TRBV6-1, the J call TRBJ1-1, with unresolved D. Trimming took off 0 bases at V and 0 bases at J, with 8 bases between the two ends. The CDR3 runs to 15 residues. Per germline, CDR1 MNHNS and CDR2 SASEGT. The CDR3 region is CASSEARSLNTEAFF. The DNA of the CDR3 is TGTGCCAGCAGTGAAGCGCGGTCGCTGAACACTGAAGCTTTCTTT.

This chain links TRBV9 with TRBJ1-2; D not certain. V lost 3 bases, J lost 8 bases, and 11 bases lay in between. From germline, CDR1 is SGDLS and CDR2 YYNGEE. This CDR3 is built from 12 residues. This CDR3 is CASSGPYGGYTF. CDR3 in DNA: TGTGCCAGCAGCGGACCTTATGGGGGCTACACCTTC.

The chain recombines TRBV5-1 with TRBJ2-7, with 9 nucleotides matching TRBD2. Germline lookup yields CDR1 SGHRS and CDR2 YFSETQ. This CDR3 has 15 residues. With 0 bases clipped from V and 7 bases from J, the junction kept 8 bases outside the gene matches. Written as DNA, the CDR3 is TGCGCCAGCAGCTTGGAGGCTAGCGGGATGAGTGAGCAGTACTTC. Protein: CASSLEASGMSEQYF.

The chain carries TRBV5-1 and TRBJ2-3; TRBD2 agrees at 8 bases. The germline CDR1 and CDR2 sequences are SGHRS and YFSETQ. This CDR3 region has 17 residues. The trim removed 1 base at V and 2 bases at J, leaving 9 bases unmatched. The CDR3 spells CASSLIYGRGFTDTQYF. In nucleotides, the CDR3 is TGCGCCAGCAGCTTGATTTACGGGAGGGGGTTCACAGATACGCAGTATTTT. The variable domain in full, completed from reference TRBV5-1 and TRBJ2-3, reads KAGVTQTPRYLIKTRGQQVTLSCSPISGHRSVSWYQQTPGQGLQFLFEYFSETQRNKGNFPGRFSGRQFSNSRSEMNVSTLELGDSALYLCASSLIYGRGFTDTQYFGPGTRLTVL.

V is TRBV5-6 and J is TRBJ2-3; D may match TRBD1 or TRBD2 (5 bases each). Germline V CDR1 and CDR2: SGHDT, YYEEEE. The V end was cut by 4 bases, the J end by 6 bases, with 15 bases between. The CDR3 runs 14 residues. In DNA, the CDR3 is TGTGCCAGCAGCCGATTGGGGCGGGCGGATACGCAGTATTTT. Translation gives CASSRLGRADTQYF.

The chain employs TRBV4-2 and TRBJ1-5, with unresolved D. The CDR3 loop spans 18 amino acids. V was shortened by 0 bases and J by 0 bases, with 15 bases between the two germline ends. Germline CDR1 is LGHNA and CDR2 is YNFKEQ. The DNA for the CDR3 is TGTGCCAGCAGCCAAGACCGCGATGCCCTGGATAGCAATCAGCCCCAGCATTTT. Amino acid sequence: CASSQDRDALDSNQPQHF.

The chain is built from TRBV9 and TRBJ2-1, with TRBD2 matching 8 bases. The junction had 2 bases not matched to a gene; V was cut back by 3 bases and J by 0 bases. CDR3 length: 15 residues. Germline CDR1 is SGDLS and CDR2 is YYNGEE. In DNA, the CDR3 is TGTGCCAGCAGCGCTAGCGGGCGCTCCTACAATGAGCAGTTCTTC. Residues: CASSASGRSYNEQFF.

V and J are TRBV5-1 and TRBJ2-3, with TRBD1 matching over 10 bases. Germline values: CDR1 SGHRS, CDR2 YFSETQ. This CDR3 has 14 amino acids. V lost 5 bases to trimming and J lost 4 bases; unmatched junction nucleotides: 4. The CDR3 region has the DNA TGCGCCAGCAGATCGACAGGGGGCGCAGATACGCAGTATTTT. It specifies CASRSTGGADTQYF.

To note about this clone: Other nucleotide sequences from this sample produce the same CDR3. The chain is built from TRBV18 and TRBJ2-5; possibly TRBD1 or TRBD2 for D (5 bases each). V was cut by 6 bases and J by 4 bases, with 12 bases left in between. The germline V gene encodes CDR1 KGHSH and CDR2 LQKENI. The CDR3 length is 13 residues. The CDR3, as DNA: TGTGCCAGCTCCCCTAATGGGGGAGAGACCCAGTACTTC. Protein product: CASSPNGGETQYF.

This sequence joins TRBV27 and TRBJ2-1; D possibly corresponds to TRBD2 (6 bases). Germline V gene lookup returns CDR1 MNHEY and CDR2 SMNVEV (reference sequence). The CDR3 spans 14 residues. V lost 3 bases to trimming and J lost 3 bases, with 9 bases between them. As DNA, the CDR3 is TGTGCCAGCAGTTTGGGGACTTTCTACAATGAGCAGTTCTTC. It yields the protein CASSLGTFYNEQFF.

This sequence joins TRBV7-3 and TRBJ2-6, with TRBD1 identical over 7 bases. Germline V gives CDR1 SGHTA, CDR2 FQGTGA. V gave up 5 bases and J gave up 4 bases; unmatched junction bases: 11. The CDR3 spans 17 residues. This CDR3 reads CASSPTGVYSGANVLTF. CDR3 in DNA: TGTGCCAGCAGCCCCACAGGGGTGTATTCCGGGGCCAACGTCCTGACTTTC.

The chain combines TRBV28 with TRBJ1-1; D gene uncertain. This CDR3 is built from 12 residues. CDR1 and CDR2 from the germline V gene are MDHEN and SYDVKM. The V gene lost 4 bases and the J gene lost 8 bases, with 11 bases spanning the gap. The chain's CDR3 is CASSSRADEAFF. CDR3 nucleotides: TGTGCCAGCAGTTCCCGGGCAGACGAAGCTTTCTTT.

This chain uses TRBV6-1 with TRBJ2-1; 7 nucleotides line up with TRBD2. The V gene's germline CDR1 is MNHNS and CDR2 SASEGT. Losses at the gene ends were 4 bases for V and 0 bases for J; bases not matched to a gene: 6. The CDR3 loop spans 16 amino acids. The CDR3 is CASSAKRDHSYNEQFF. The CDR3 nucleotides read TGTGCCAGCAGTGCGAAGCGGGATCACTCCTACAATGAGCAGTTCTTC.

This chain joins TRBV29-1 and TRBJ2-1; possible D gene TRBD2, 6 bases. From germline, CDR1 is SQVTM and CDR2 ANQGSEA. With 6 bases removed from V and 3 bases from J, the gap between germline ends came to 12 bases. The CDR3 sequence is 13 residues long. The CDR3 here is CSVSSDVYNEQFF. Written as DNA, the CDR3 is TGCAGCGTGTCTAGCGACGTCTACAATGAGCAGTTCTTC.

The J gene is TRBJ1-4, the V gene TRBV2; TRBD1 is a possible D gene (5 bases). Deletions cut 6 bases from V and 7 bases from J, with 18 bases between. CDR3 size: 15 residues. CDR1 is SNHLY and CDR2 is FYNNEI in the germline V gene. The CDR3 DNA reads TGTGCCAGCAGGGAAATGGGACGGCGGACTGAAAAACTGTTTTTT. It yields the protein CASREMGRRTEKLFF. Drawing the rest from reference TRBV2 and TRBJ1-4, the complete variable domain is EPEVTQTPSHQVTQMGQEVILRCVPISNHLYFYWYRQILGQKVEFLVSFYNNEISEKSEIFDDQFSVERPDGSNFTLKIRSTKLEDSAMYFCASREMGRRTEKLFFGSGTQLSVL.

The rearrangement links TRBV28 to TRBJ2-7, with TRBD2 matching 9 bases. Germline trimming cut 6 bases from V and 1 base from J; bases unmatched to any gene: 10. CDR1 and CDR2 from the germline V gene are MDHEN and SYDVKM. This CDR3 spans 16 amino acids. This CDR3 reads CASRPFPSGKSYEQYF. The CDR3 DNA follows: TGTGCCAGCAGACCCTTCCCTAGCGGGAAATCCTACGAGCAGTACTTC.

The CDR3 sequence is CASSLGLRFSYEQYF. The CDR3 region has the DNA TGTGCCAGCAGCTTAGGGTTGCGGTTCTCCTACGAGCAGTACTTC. The chain recombines TRBV11-2 with TRBJ2-7; D unresolved. The germline CDR1 and CDR2 sequences are SGHAT and FQNNGV. Between the trimmed V and J ends, which lost 1 base and 0 bases, there was a span of 10 bases. The CDR3 runs 15 residues.

The rearrangement joins TRBV4-1 to TRBJ2-2, with D possibly TRBD1 on 6 matching bases. Between the trimmed V and J ends, which lost 4 bases and 0 bases, there was a span of 9 bases. Germline CDR1 is MGHRA and CDR2 is YSYEKL. The CDR3 sequence is 15 residues long. This chain's CDR3 is CASSPGQTNTGELFF. Written as DNA, the CDR3 is TGCGCCAGCAGCCCGGGACAAACGAACACCGGGGAGCTGTTTTTT.

V gene TRBV6-6 combines with J gene TRBJ2-2; D might be TRBD1 or TRBD2, each matching 5 bases. Germline lookup yields CDR1 MNHNY and CDR2 SVGAGI (reference sequence). The V and J ends lost 4 bases and 5 bases respectively, with 17 bases between them. The CDR3 consists of 16 residues. The CDR3 nucleotides are TGTGCCAGCAGTTCAGCTAAGGGGAGAATAACCGGGGAGCTGTTTTTT. It is translated as CASSSAKGRITGELFF.

J is TRBJ1-5 and V is TRBV4-1, with D tentatively TRBD1 (6 bases). Germline V gene sequence: CDR1 MGHRA, CDR2 YSYEKL. The V end lost 3 bases, the J end lost 6 bases, and 15 bases lay between the germline ends. The CDR3 contains 15 residues. The CDR3 protein is CASSQDGQQGQPQHF. The CDR3 DNA follows: TGCGCCAGCAGCCAGGACGGACAGCAGGGTCAGCCCCAGCATTTT.

The V and J genes are TRBV2 and TRBJ2-3; 9 nucleotides match TRBD2. With V trimmed by 1 base and J by 4 bases, 6 bases remained unmatched. In germline, CDR1 is SNHLY, CDR2 FYNNEI. CDR3 length: 16 residues. The CDR3 spells CASSEGTSVNSDTQYF. The CDR3 bases are TGTGCCAGCAGTGAAGGGACTAGCGTTAATTCAGATACGCAGTATTTT.

The gene calls are TRBV5-4 and TRBJ2-3, with 10 bases lining up with TRBD1. Germline values: CDR1 SGHNT, CDR2 YYREEE (reference sequence). The CDR3 loop spans 15 amino acids. V gave up 4 bases and J gave up 4 bases; unmatched junction bases: 6. The chain's CDR3 is CASSPDRGQADTQYF. The DNA for the CDR3 is TGTGCCAGCAGCCCCGACAGGGGGCAAGCAGATACGCAGTATTTT.

The chain recombines TRBV29-1 with TRBJ2-3; 9 bases align to TRBD1. Germline V gene lookup returns CDR1 SQVTM and CDR2 ANQGSEA. The CDR3 contains 16 residues. V lost 4 bases, J lost 3 bases, and 11 bases stayed unmatched. The CDR3 sequence is CSVVGGGTGRTDTQYF. The CDR3 bases are TGCAGCGTTGTCGGAGGGGGGACAGGGAGAACAGATACGCAGTATTTT.

Worth noting for this clone: Other DNA sequences of this sample code for an identical CDR3. V usage is TRBV9 and J usage is TRBJ1-2; a possible D gene is TRBD1 (6 bases). V lost 0 bases, J lost 2 bases, and 8 bases lay in between. The CDR3 spans 14 residues. The germline V gene has CDR1 SGDLS and CDR2 YYNGEE. Here the CDR3 reads CASSVGQGNYGYTF. CDR3 nucleotide sequence: TGTGCCAGCAGCGTAGGGCAGGGGAACTATGGCTACACCTTC.